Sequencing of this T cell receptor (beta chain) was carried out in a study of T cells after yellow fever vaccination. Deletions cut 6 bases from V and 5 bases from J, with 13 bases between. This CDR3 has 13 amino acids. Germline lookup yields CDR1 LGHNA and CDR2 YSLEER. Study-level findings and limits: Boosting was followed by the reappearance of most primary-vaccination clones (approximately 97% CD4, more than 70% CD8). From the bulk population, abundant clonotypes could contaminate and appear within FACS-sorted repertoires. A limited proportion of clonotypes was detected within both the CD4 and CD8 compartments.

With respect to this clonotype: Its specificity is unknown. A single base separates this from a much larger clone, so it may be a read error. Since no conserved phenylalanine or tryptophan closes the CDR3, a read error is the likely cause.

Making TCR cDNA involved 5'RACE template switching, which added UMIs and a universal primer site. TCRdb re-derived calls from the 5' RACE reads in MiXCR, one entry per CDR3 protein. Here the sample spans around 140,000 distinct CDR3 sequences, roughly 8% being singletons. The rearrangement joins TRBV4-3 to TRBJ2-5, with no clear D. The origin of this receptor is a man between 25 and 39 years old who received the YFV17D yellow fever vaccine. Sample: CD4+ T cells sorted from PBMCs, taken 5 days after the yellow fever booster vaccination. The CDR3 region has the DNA TGCGCCAGCAGTCCCGAGTTCCGGGAGACCCAGTACCTC. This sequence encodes CASSPEFRETQYL.